The 26 T cell receptor beta chains below come from one sample, sequenced in a study of shared clonotypes between healthy human individuals. Assay: immunoSEQ multiplex PCR; the TCRdb copy retains only in-frame clones and omits some. Of about 2,500,000 clones listed, around nine tenths were seen once; the top ten hold roughly 0.14%. Material: naive CD4+ T cells sorted from blood. Noted subset: CD45RA+ positively selected. The receptors shown here come from a man between 18 and 29 years old in good health.

The chain uses TRBV6-6 and TRBJ1-4; a weak D match, TRBD1 (6 bases). CDR1 and CDR2 (germline): MNHNY, SVGAGI (reference sequence). This CDR3 spans 14 amino acids. Deletions cut 7 bases from V and 7 bases from J, with 16 bases between. In DNA, the CDR3 is TGTGCCAGCAACTACGGGGGCGCGAGTGAAAAACTGTTTTTT. This gives the protein CASNYGGASEKLFF.

In its sample, this clone was seen once. The chain employs TRBV7-2 and TRBJ2-1; unclear D gene. Trimming removed 7 bases at V and 8 bases at J, with 9 bases between. Germline V CDR1 and CDR2: SGHTA, FQGNSA. The CDR3 length is 11 residues. Here the CDR3 DNA reads TGTGCCAGCACCCCCGCCCATGAGCAGTTCTTC. It yields the protein CASTPAHEQFF.

A single count supports this clone. This chain links TRBV13 with TRBJ1-3, with D possibly matching TRBD1 (5 bases). Trimming stripped 4 bases from V and 4 bases from J, with 17 bases between. Germline lookup yields CDR1 PRHDT and CDR2 FYEKMQ (reference sequence). The CDR3 consists of 16 residues. The DNA for the CDR3 is TGTGCCAGCAGCTCTACCTCTGGGGGATCAGGAAACACCATATATTTT. Protein sequence: CASSSTSGGSGNTIYF.

The gene calls are TRBV19 and TRBJ2-5; 7 bases are a match to TRBD2. V was clipped by 3 bases and J by 0 bases; unmatched bases: 4. The CDR3 contains 15 residues. CDR1 and CDR2 (germline): LNHDA, SQIVND (reference sequence). In nucleotides, the CDR3 is TGTGCCAGTAGTATCTCTGGACTAGACCAAGAGACCCAGTACTTC. The encoded protein is CASSISGLDQETQYF.

The genes are TRBV6-1 and TRBJ2-1; TRBD1 matches at 10 bases. Per germline, CDR1 MNHNS and CDR2 SASEGT. With 6 bases clipped from V and 7 bases from J, the junction kept 6 bases outside the gene matches. The CDR3 runs to 14 residues. CDR3 sequence: CASREGQGWNEQFF. The CDR3 DNA reads TGTGCCAGCAGGGAGGGACAGGGGTGGAATGAGCAGTTCTTC.

The chain's CDR3 is CASSLLPGSKDGYTF. CDR3 bases: TGTGCCAGCAGCTTATTGCCAGGGAGTAAGGATGGCTACACCTTC. V and J are TRBV5-6 and TRBJ1-2; tentatively, D is TRBD1 (5 bases). The CDR3 runs 15 residues. Germline V CDR1 and CDR2: SGHDT, YYEEEE. The V and J ends lost 2 bases and 6 bases respectively, with 17 bases between them.

The chain joins TRBV7-2 to TRBJ2-5; possibly TRBD2 for D (5 bases). CDR3 length equals 15 residues. Germline V gene sequence: CDR1 SGHTA, CDR2 FQGNSA. V lost 5 bases and J lost 4, with 17 bases in between. The CDR3, as DNA: TGTGCCAGCAGCCCGTTCCAGAGGGAAGGAGAGACCCAGTACTTC. Its protein product is CASSPFQREGETQYF.

The chain is built from TRBV6-1 and TRBJ2-7; D gene uncertain. This CDR3 is built from 12 residues. Germline lookup yields CDR1 MNHNS and CDR2 SASEGT. Trimming removed 5 bases at V and 7 bases at J, with 12 bases between. The CDR3 loop reads CASSPQFGEQYF. Here the CDR3 DNA reads TGTGCCAGCAGTCCCCAATTCGGGGAGCAGTACTTC.

V and J are TRBV29-1 and TRBJ1-5; D is unclear. This CDR3 comprises 14 residues. Per the germline V gene, CDR1 is SQVTM and CDR2 is ANQGSEA. Trimming shortened V by 6 bases and J by 0 bases, and 12 bases separated the two germline ends. CDR3 sequence: CSVGGLDSNQPQHF. The CDR3 DNA follows: TGCAGCGTAGGTGGACTCGATAGCAATCAGCCCCAGCATTTT.

The chain links TRBV11-3 to TRBJ2-5; 11 positions match TRBD2. This CDR3 is built from 16 residues. V was pared by 5 bases and J by 3 bases, with 8 bases of the junction left unmatched. Germline V lookup: CDR1 SGHNT, CDR2 YENEEA. The DNA of the CDR3 is TGTGCCAGCAGCCGGGGTGCTAGCGGGGGGAAAGAGACCCAGTACTTC. It translates to CASSRGASGGKETQYF.

This clone is a singleton in its sample. This CDR3 is also generated by other DNA sequences in the sample. The genes are TRBV7-9 and TRBJ2-3; 9 nucleotides match TRBD2. V was pared by 3 bases and J by 2 bases, with 3 bases of the junction left unmatched. This CDR3 region has 15 residues. Germline CDR1 reads SEHNR; CDR2 reads FQNEAQ (reference sequence). CDR3 in amino acids: CASSLTSGSTDTQYF. As DNA, the CDR3 is TGTGCCAGCAGCTTGACTAGCGGTTCCACAGATACGCAGTATTTT.

As concerns this clone: The junction departs from the called germline gene at one end, perhaps through a read error. This sequence joins TRBV2 and TRBJ1-1, with 7 nucleotides matching TRBD1. The CDR3 loop spans 11 amino acids. Per the germline V gene, CDR1 is SNHLY and CDR2 is FYNNEI. CDR3 nucleotide sequence: TGTGTCAGCAGAGGGAGGGGGCCGTCTTTCTTT. As protein: CVSRGRGPSFF. Using reference TRBV2 and TRBJ1-1 for the parts outside the CDR3, the full variable domain is EPEVTQTPSHQVTQMGQEVILRCVPISNHLYFYWYRQILGQKVEFLVSFYNNEISEKSEIFDDQFSVERPDGSNFTLKIRSTKLEDSAMYFCVSRGRGPSFFGQGTRLTVV.

This chain joins TRBV2 and TRBJ1-6; D possibly corresponds to TRBD1 (5 bases). V lost 9 bases and J 6 bases, leaving 15 bases between the germline ends. CDR1 is SNHLY and CDR2 is FYNNEI in the germline V gene. The CDR3 consists of 14 residues. CDR3 sequence: CASAPTDFNSPLHF. The CDR3 DNA sequence: TGTGCCAGTGCCCCGACAGACTTTAATTCACCCCTCCACTTT.

About this clone itself: The sample has other DNA sequences that encode this CDR3 too. The chain couples TRBV20-1 to TRBJ2-7; no firm D call. The ends were cut back, 6 bases at V and 7 bases at J, with 10 bases in the middle. This CDR3 is built from 10 residues. The germline V gene encodes CDR1 DFQATT and CDR2 SNEGSKA (reference sequence). This CDR3 reads CSAENYEQYF. Written as DNA, the CDR3 is TGCAGTGCGGAAAACTATGAGCAGTACTTC.

This clone came up a few times. The chain couples TRBV2 to TRBJ2-3, with TRBD2 matching 9 bases. The V gene end was trimmed by 6 bases and the J gene end by 6 bases; junction bases not matched to a gene: 7. This CDR3 is 14 amino acids long. The germline gives CDR1 SNHLY, CDR2 FYNNEI. The CDR3 region is CASRKAGGTDTQYF. Written as DNA, the CDR3 is TGTGCCAGCAGAAAGGCGGGAGGGACCGATACGCAGTATTTT.

This chain connects TRBV6-5 to TRBJ1-5; maybe TRBD1 (5 bases). The germline V gene has CDR1 MNHEY and CDR2 SVGAGI. The CDR3 length is 14 residues. V lost 6 bases and J 0 bases, leaving 9 bases between the germline ends. The CDR3 DNA reads TGTGCCAGCAGAAGGGGAGATAGCAATCAGCCCCAGCATTTT. Translating it yields CASRRGDSNQPQHF.

The J gene is TRBJ2-1, the V gene TRBV5-5; tentative D call: TRBD1 (6 bases). Trimming pared 1 base from V and 2 bases from J, leaving 7 bases between. Per the germline V gene, CDR1 is SGHKS and CDR2 is YYEKEE (reference sequence). The CDR3 sequence is 14 residues long. CDR3 region: CASSLQGPYNEQFF. Written as DNA, the CDR3 is TGTGCCAGCAGCTTGCAGGGGCCCTACAATGAGCAGTTCTTC. Combining the CDR3 with reference TRBV5-5 and TRBJ2-1 gives the whole variable domain DAGVTQSPTHLIKTRGQQVTLRCSPISGHKSVSWYQQVLGQGPQFIFQYYEKEERGRGNFPDRFSARQFPNYSSELNVNALLLGDSALYLCASSLQGPYNEQFFGPGTRLTVL.

The J gene is TRBJ1-4, the V gene TRBV6-5, with TRBD1 as a possible D gene (5 bases). Trimming left V 6 bases short and J 12 bases short, with 17 bases between. Per the germline V gene, CDR1 is MNHEY and CDR2 is SVGAGI. This CDR3 comprises 13 residues. CDR3 residues: CASRRQDSGELFF. As DNA, the CDR3 is TGTGCCAGCAGGAGACAAGACAGCGGGGAACTGTTTTTT.

V gene TRBV10-3 combines with J gene TRBJ1-1; D is possibly TRBD1 (6 bases). Trimming took 11 bases from V and 0 from J, leaving 19 bases between them. The germline V gene has CDR1 ENHRY and CDR2 SYGVKD. The CDR3 covers 15 residues. In DNA, the CDR3 is TGTGCCTCGACCAAGGGACAACCGCTGAACACTGAAGCTTTCTTT. Translation gives CASTKGQPLNTEAFF.

This clone was seen just once. J is TRBJ2-2 and V is TRBV29-1; possibly TRBD1 for D (6 bases). Trimming left V 6 bases short and J 0 bases short, with 11 bases between. The CDR3 length is 14 residues. Looked up from germline, CDR1 is SQVTM and CDR2 is ANQGSEA. The CDR3 is CSVAGTPNTGELFF. The DNA for the CDR3 is TGCAGCGTGGCCGGGACACCGAACACCGGGGAGCTGTTTTTT.

The chain links TRBV18 to TRBJ2-1; perhaps D is TRBD1 or TRBD2 (5 bases each). The CDR3 is 14 residues long. Per the germline V gene, CDR1 is KGHSH and CDR2 is LQKENI. V was pared by 4 bases and J by 6 bases, with 13 bases between. CDR3: CASSRIGDRNEQFF. CDR3 coding DNA: TGTGCCAGCTCACGAATAGGGGACCGCAATGAGCAGTTCTTC.

The CDR3 sequence: CASSFQRGDTQYF. CDR3 nucleotides: TGTGCCAGCAGCTTCCAACGCGGGGATACGCAGTATTTT. This sequence joins TRBV11-3 and TRBJ2-3; tentative D call: TRBD2 (5 bases). With 3 bases removed from V and 6 bases from J, the gap between germline ends came to 10 bases. Germline-derived CDR1 and CDR2 are SGHNT and YENEEA. The CDR3 has 13 amino acids.

This chain uses TRBV5-6 with TRBJ1-1; D gene uncertain. Germline V gene lookup returns CDR1 SGHDT and CDR2 YYEEEE. This CDR3 contains 15 residues. V shed 0 bases and J shed 0 bases, with 9 bases lying between them. The CDR3: CASSLGFSLNTEAFF. The CDR3 DNA reads as TGTGCCAGCAGCTTGGGGTTCAGCTTGAACACTGAAGCTTTCTTT. Filled out from reference TRBV5-6 and TRBJ1-1, the complete variable domain reads DAGVTQSPTHLIKTRGQQVTLRCSPKSGHDTVSWYQQALGQGPQFIFQYYEEEERQRGNFPDRFSGHQFPNYSSELNVNALLLGDSALYLCASSLGFSLNTEAFFGQGTRLTVV.

The rearrangement links TRBV6-1 to TRBJ2-2, with D possibly matching TRBD2 (5 bases). Germline V gives CDR1 MNHNS, CDR2 SASEGT. V was pared by 6 bases and J by 5 bases, with 10 bases between. The length of the CDR3 is 13 residues. The CDR3 DNA follows: TGTGCCAGCAGCCCCGGCGGGACCGGGGAGCTGTTTTTT. Translated: CASSPGGTGELFF.

The V call is TRBV7-2, the J call TRBJ2-1; 7 nucleotides agree with TRBD2. V dropped 5 bases and J dropped 0; count of bases not matched to a gene: 4. The CDR3 runs to 15 residues. Germline CDR1 reads SGHTA; CDR2 reads FQGNSA. CDR3 in DNA: TGTGCCAGCAGCAACAGCGGGACCTCCTACAATGAGCAGTTCTTC. Translated: CASSNSGTSYNEQFF. Full variable domain (missing parts from reference TRBV7-2 and TRBJ2-1): GAGVSQSPSNKVTEKGKDVELRCDPISGHTALYWYRQSLGQGLEFLIYFQGNSAPDKSGLPSDRFSAERTGGSVSTLTIQRTQQEDSAVYLCASSNSGTSYNEQFFGPGTRLTVL.

This clone has more than one count but fewer than ten. The chain couples TRBV18 to TRBJ1-2; 7 bases map to TRBD1. The CDR3 length is 16 residues. Looked up from germline, CDR1 is KGHSH and CDR2 is LQKENI. Trimming at V came to 3 bases and at J to 2 bases, leaving 9 bases not matched to a gene. The CDR3 bases are TGTGCCAGCTCACCGTCCCAGGGGGGCAGGAACTATGGCTACACCTTC. It codes for CASSPSQGGRNYGYTF.